This record looks at one T cell receptor (beta chain) sequence and its context. Its antigen is currently unknown. The sample originates from a study of T cell responses to AZD1222 COVID-19 vaccine. General observations from the study: Clonal diversity was possibly underestimated, and the donors were mostly white British, with more females.

The data were produced by immunoSEQ multiplex PCR, yet TCRdb's version contains in-frame clones alone and is incomplete. The sample has around 160,000 clones; around 90% are singletons. The TCR sequence derives from an adult in good health. The starting material was peripheral blood, obtained on day 0 of AZD1222 vaccination.

The CDR3 DNA reads as TGTGCCAGTCGAGGGGGGTCTGGAAACACCATATATTTT. Translated, it gives CASRGGSGNTIYF. The V call is TRBV6-5, the J call TRBJ1-3, with D possibly being TRBD1 (6 bases). V lost 9 bases and J 1 base, leaving 10 bases between the germline ends. CDR1 and CDR2 from the germline V gene are MNHEY and SVGAGI. CDR3 length equals 13 residues.